The 14 T cell receptor beta chains listed next were all sequenced from one sample in a study of blood T cell repertoires in COVID-19. Method: immunoSEQ multiplex PCR; TCRdb's copy keeps in-frame clones and lacks some. The sample lists about 270,000 clones; about nine tenths were seen once. Sequencing used peripheral blood. These receptors were obtained from a person aged 18-30 years with COVID-19, enrolled during active disease.

CDR3 bases: TGTGCCAGCAGCGCACAGGGAATTCAGAACACTGAAGCTTTCTTT. Its protein product is CASSAQGIQNTEAFF. V is TRBV7-9 and J is TRBJ1-1; weak D call: TRBD1 (6 bases). Germline CDR1 reads SEHNR; CDR2 reads FQNEAQ (reference sequence). The CDR3 runs to 15 residues. V shed 5 bases and J shed 1 base, with 14 bases lying between them.

This sequence joins TRBV6-4 and TRBJ2-3; TRBD2 agrees at 9 bases. The CDR3 sequence is 15 residues long. CDR1 and CDR2 (germline): MRHNA, SNTAGT. V trimming: 4 bases; J trimming: 6 bases; junction bases outside the gene matches: 8. This chain's CDR3 is CASSVSGGRYDTQYF. CDR3 DNA: TGTGCCAGCAGTGTTAGCGGGGGCCGGTATGATACGCAGTATTTT.

J is TRBJ2-3 and V is TRBV19, with TRBD2 identical over 10 bases. J was trimmed by 2 bases and V by 3 bases; bases with no gene match: 5. The CDR3 has 16 residues. Germline assignment: CDR1 LNHDA and CDR2 SQIVND (reference sequence). The CDR3 sequence is CASSIPSGSPTDTQYF. DNA of the CDR3: TGTGCCAGTAGTATCCCTAGCGGGAGCCCCACAGATACGCAGTATTTT.

This clone has just one count. The rearrangement links TRBV28 to TRBJ1-2; TRBD1 is a possible D gene (6 bases). Deletions cut 3 bases from V and 7 bases from J, with 12 bases between. Germline V gene data show CDR1 as MDHEN and CDR2 as SYDVKM. The CDR3 runs to 13 residues. The chain's CDR3 is CASSFGAGVGYTF. The CDR3 DNA reads TGTGCCAGCAGTTTTGGGGCAGGGGTTGGCTACACCTTC.

This clone was seen a few times. This chain connects TRBV7-9 to TRBJ1-4; maybe TRBD1 (5 bases). There are 15 residues in the CDR3. Trimming left V 0 bases short and J 5 bases short, with 10 bases between. Germline V gene lookup returns CDR1 SEHNR and CDR2 FQNEAQ (reference sequence). CDR3 sequence reads: CASSLALGQNEKLFF. In DNA, the CDR3 is TGTGCCAGCAGCTTAGCGCTGGGGCAGAATGAAAAACTGTTTTTT.

This chain connects TRBV11-2 to TRBJ2-1; 7 nucleotides line up with TRBD1. Germline loops: CDR1 SGHAT, CDR2 FQNNGV. This CDR3 is built from 11 residues. V lost 4 bases, J lost 12 bases, and 3 bases stayed unmatched. CDR3 protein: CASSSTGTQFF. In DNA, the CDR3 is TGTGCCAGCAGCTCGACAGGGACGCAGTTCTTC.

In its sample, this clone was seen once. This chain connects TRBV5-1 to TRBJ2-2, with 8 positions matching TRBD2. The CDR3 is 16 residues long. CDR1 and CDR2 from the germline V gene are SGHRS and YFSETQ. V trimming: 0 bases; J trimming: 13 bases; junction bases outside the gene matches: 14. For the CDR3, the DNA is TGCGCCAGCAGCTTGGATGCAGCCGGACTAGCTGTTGTGCTGTTTTTT. Its translation is CASSLDAAGLAVVLFF.

V and J are TRBV24-1 and TRBJ1-2, with 7 bases lining up with TRBD1. There are 12 residues in the CDR3. Looked up from germline, CDR1 is KGHDR and CDR2 is SFDVKD. V lost 3 bases and J lost 8; bases outside the gene matches: 2. CDR3 coding DNA: TGTGCCACCAGTGATGACAGGGTCGGCTACACCTTC. This sequence encodes CATSDDRVGYTF.

The CDR3 nucleotides read TGTGCCAGCAGCCAAGGGACAACGAACACCGGGGAGCTGTTTTTT. Encoded protein: CASSQGTTNTGELFF. This chain links TRBV3-1 (or the pseudogene TRBV3-2) with TRBJ2-2; tentative D call: TRBD1 (5 bases). Between the trimmed V and J ends, which lost 1 base and 0 bases, there was a span of 6 bases. This CDR3 is 15 amino acids long. CDR1 and CDR2 from the germline V gene are LGHDT and YNNKEL (reference sequence).

The chain joins TRBV6-5 to TRBJ1-1; no firm D call. The CDR3 length is 12 residues. With 10 bases removed from V and 0 bases from J, the gap between germline ends came to 9 bases. Germline V lookup: CDR1 MNHEY, CDR2 SVGAGI. DNA for the CDR3: TGTGCCACGGGGAGGGTGAACACTGAAGCTTTCTTT. Amino acid sequence: CATGRVNTEAFF.

The chain recombines TRBV11-2 with TRBJ2-5, with D possibly matching TRBD2 (7 bases). CDR1 SGHAT and CDR2 FQNNGV come from the germline V gene. V dropped 5 bases and J dropped 4 bases, with 26 bases sitting between them. The length of the CDR3 is 18 residues. The CDR3 nucleotides are TGTGCCAGCAGCCGCGGGGGCCGGTGGATTGGCAACGGAGAGACCCAGTACTTC. Its protein is CASSRGGRWIGNGETQYF.

CDR3: CASSLDFADNWGEQYF. The DNA for the CDR3 is TGCGCCAGCAGCTTGGATTTTGCGGACAACTGGGGCGAGCAGTACTTC. This sequence joins TRBV5-1 and TRBJ2-7; D possibly corresponds to TRBD1 (5 bases). This CDR3 contains 16 residues. The germline V gene encodes CDR1 SGHRS and CDR2 YFSETQ. The V end lost 0 bases, the J end lost 6 bases, and 19 bases lay between the germline ends.

V and J are TRBV9 and TRBJ2-1, with a tentative D call TRBD2 (6 bases). Germline V CDR1 and CDR2: SGDLS, YYNGEE. Deletions cut 0 bases from V and 1 base from J, with 11 bases between. The CDR3 is made up of 16 amino acids. The CDR3 protein is CASSVASDSSYNEQFF. DNA of the CDR3: TGTGCCAGCAGCGTAGCTAGCGACTCTTCCTACAATGAGCAGTTCTTC. Drawing the rest from reference TRBV9 and TRBJ2-1, the complete variable domain is DSGVTQTPKHLITATGQRVTLRCSPRSGDLSVYWYQQSLDQGLQFLIQYYNGEERAKGNILERFSAQQFPDLHSELNLSSLELGDSALYFCASSVASDSSYNEQFFGPGTRLTVL.

The rearrangement uses TRBV4-1 and TRBJ2-7; 7 bases map to TRBD2. The CDR3 sequence is 15 residues long. The germline CDR1 and CDR2 sequences are MGHRA and YSYEKL. Germline trimming cut 4 bases from V and 3 bases from J; bases unmatched to any gene: 9. CDR3 nucleotides: TGCGCCAGCAGCCTTGGCGGGACTACCCTCTACGAGCAGTACTTC. Protein: CASSLGGTTLYEQYF.